The clone carrying this T cell receptor (beta chain) was observed a few times. Antigen specificity is unknown. The sample holds other DNA sequences that translate to the same CDR3. This sample is drawn from a study of beta chain features in type 1 diabetes. Study at large: Healthy donors and patients had similar age, gender and cell yields.

The CDR3 spans 11 residues. The V end was cut by 5 bases, the J end by 8 bases, with 10 bases between. Germline V gene lookup returns CDR1 GTSNPN and CDR2 SVGIG (reference sequence). Sorted CD4+ subsets: naive, central memory, regulatory, stem cell-like memory (CD45RO/CCR7/CD25/CD127/CD95/CD27 panel). Findings and limits, study-wide: Fewer insertions but more deletions were seen at VDJ junctions in type 1 diabetes patients.

Expressed TCRB transcripts were sequenced, since all the RNA that had been isolated was reverse transcribed. The method was immunoSEQ multiplex PCR; TCRdb's version includes in-frame clones alone and lacks a portion of them. The profile shows a few hundred thousand clones, about 26% of them singletons. Sequencing used central memory CD4+ T cells from blood. The rearrangement joins TRBV30 to TRBJ2-1; possibly TRBD1 or TRBD2 for D (5 bases each). The TCR was taken from a man aged 25-45 years in good health. CDR3: CAWSSRDEQFF. The CDR3, as DNA: TGTGCCTGGTCTAGCAGGGATGAGCAGTTCTTC.